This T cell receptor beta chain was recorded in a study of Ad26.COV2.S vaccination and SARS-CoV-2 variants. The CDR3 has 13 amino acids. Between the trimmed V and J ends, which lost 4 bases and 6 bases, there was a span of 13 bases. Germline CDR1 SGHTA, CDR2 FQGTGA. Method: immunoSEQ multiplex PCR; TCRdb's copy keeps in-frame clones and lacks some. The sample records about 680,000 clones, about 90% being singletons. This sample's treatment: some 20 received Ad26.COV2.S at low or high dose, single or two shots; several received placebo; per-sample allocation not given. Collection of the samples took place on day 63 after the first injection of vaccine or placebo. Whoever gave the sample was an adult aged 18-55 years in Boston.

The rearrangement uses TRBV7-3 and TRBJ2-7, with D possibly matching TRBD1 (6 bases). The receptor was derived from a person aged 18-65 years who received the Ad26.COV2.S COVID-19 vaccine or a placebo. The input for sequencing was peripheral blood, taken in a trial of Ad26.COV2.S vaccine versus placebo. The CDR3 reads CASSYQGTGEQYF. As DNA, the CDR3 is TGTGCCAGCAGCTACCAGGGGACGGGCGAGCAGTACTTC.